The 27 T cell receptor beta chains presented below share a single source sample, sequenced in a study of shared clonotypes between healthy human individuals. Method: immunoSEQ multiplex PCR; TCRdb's copy keeps in-frame clones and lacks some. The sample consists of around 1.9 million clones, 85% to 95% of them appearing once. Naivety among CD8 cells was defined by CD45RO negativity and positive CCR7 selection, thereby excluding terminally differentiated effector memory CD45RA+ cells. The sequencing sample was made of naive CD8+ T cells from PBMCs. These receptors were collected from a man aged 18 to 29 in good health. Some clones in this sample may be carry-over from other donors' samples.

The chain uses TRBV19 and TRBJ1-3, with D possibly being TRBD1 (5 bases). The germline V and J ends were trimmed by 4 bases and 0 bases, with 16 bases remaining between them. The CDR3 is 17 residues long. Per the germline V gene, CDR1 is LNHDA and CDR2 is SQIVND (reference sequence). The CDR3 nucleotides are TGTGCCAGTAGTAGCGTCGGGGGACTGTTCTCTGGAAACACCATATATTTT. Amino acids: CASSSVGGLFSGNTIYF.

The chain couples TRBV28 to TRBJ2-7; a possible D gene is TRBD2 (6 bases). Germline lookup yields CDR1 MDHEN and CDR2 SYDVKM. The V end lost 6 bases, the J end lost 3 bases, and 18 bases lay between the germline ends. There are 15 residues in the CDR3. This CDR3 is CASSEETGLFYEQYF. The CDR3, as DNA: TGTGCCAGCAGCGAGGAGACCGGACTATTCTACGAGCAGTACTTC. Filled out from reference TRBV28 and TRBJ2-7, the complete variable domain reads DVKVTQSSRYLVKRTGEKVFLECVQDMDHENMFWYRQDPGLGLRLIYFSYDVKMKEKGDIPEGYSVSREKKERFSLILESASTNQTSMYLCASSEETGLFYEQYFGPGTRLTVT.

The chain joins TRBV5-4 to TRBJ2-7, with a possible D match to TRBD2 (5 bases). Germline CDR1 is SGHNT and CDR2 is YYREEE (reference sequence). The CDR3 consists of 15 residues. Trimming left V 1 base short and J 0 bases short, with 11 bases between. As DNA, the CDR3 is TGTGCCAGCAGCTTGTTCATGGGGAGCTCCTACGAGCAGTACTTC. Protein product: CASSLFMGSSYEQYF.

The CDR3 is CASSWTVNTGELFF. CDR3 coding DNA: TGTGCCAGCAGTTGGACAGTGAACACCGGGGAGCTGTTTTTT. The chain combines TRBV6-1 with TRBJ2-2, with D perhaps matching TRBD1 (6 bases). CDR1 and CDR2 (germline): MNHNS, SASEGT. This CDR3 is built from 14 residues. V lost 5 bases and J lost 1, with 8 bases in between.

This clone was found a few times. This rearrangement joins TRBV6-1 to TRBJ1-1; D gene ambiguous. V was trimmed by 2 bases and J by 3 bases, leaving 1 base between them. This CDR3 is built from 11 residues. The germline V gene has CDR1 MNHNS and CDR2 SASEGT. The CDR3, as DNA: TGTGCCAGCAGTGAATACACTGAAGCTTTCTTT. Protein product: CASSEYTEAFF.

CDR3 loop: CASSLGLAGGYYEQYF. The CDR3 DNA reads as TGCGCCAGCAGCTTGGGTCTAGCGGGAGGATACTACGAGCAGTACTTC. This chain joins TRBV5-1 and TRBJ2-7; 11 bases align to TRBD2. The CDR3 covers 16 residues. The trim removed 0 bases at V and 3 bases at J, leaving 5 bases unmatched. Germline loops: CDR1 SGHRS, CDR2 YFSETQ.

The chain carries TRBV19 and TRBJ2-7; maybe TRBD1 (6 bases). The CDR3 loop spans 14 amino acids. CDR1 is LNHDA, CDR2 SQIVND, per germline (reference sequence). The V gene lost 5 bases and the J gene lost 2 bases, with 13 bases spanning the gap. The CDR3 loop is CASSVRDITYEQYF. The CDR3 bases are TGTGCCAGTAGTGTCCGGGACATCACCTACGAGCAGTACTTC.

This clone came up once. J is TRBJ2-7 and V is TRBV2, with D perhaps matching TRBD2 (5 bases). This CDR3 region has 14 residues. Germline V gives CDR1 SNHLY, CDR2 FYNNEI. Trimming stripped 2 bases from V and 2 bases from J, with 10 bases between. The CDR3 DNA follows: TGTGCCAGCAGTGAACTTCGGGGTACCTACGAGCAGTACTTC. It codes for CASSELRGTYEQYF.

The chain recombines TRBV4-2 with TRBJ1-1; D is unresolved. The CDR3 runs to 15 residues. Trimming stripped 4 bases from V and 3 bases from J, with 15 bases between. CDR1 and CDR2 from the germline V gene are LGHNA and YNFKEQ. In DNA form, the CDR3 reads TGTGCCAGCAGCCTAGGCGTGGGGATCGACACTGAAGCTTTCTTT. It codes for CASSLGVGIDTEAFF.

The chain is built from TRBV5-1 and TRBJ2-5, with 7 positions matching TRBD2. The CDR3 contains 15 residues. J was trimmed by 4 bases and V by 3 bases; bases with no gene match: 9. From germline, CDR1 is SGHRS and CDR2 YFSETQ. The CDR3 reads CASSSREEGPETQYF. The CDR3 DNA is TGCGCCAGCAGCTCCCGGGAGGAGGGGCCAGAGACCCAGTACTTC.

With respect to this clone: The sample has other DNA sequences that encode this CDR3 too. V and J are TRBV19 and TRBJ1-5; 7 bases align to TRBD1. Germline CDR1 reads LNHDA; CDR2 reads SQIVND (reference sequence). The junction had 3 bases not matched to a gene; V was cut back by 3 bases and J by 4 bases. The CDR3 runs to 14 residues. The CDR3 sequence: CASSIRQGNQPQHF. The CDR3 DNA reads TGTGCCAGTAGTATCCGACAGGGAAATCAGCCCCAGCATTTT.

The rearrangement joins TRBV5-6 to TRBJ2-1, with D uncertain. V lost 2 bases and J lost 8, with 17 bases in between. Germline V CDR1 and CDR2: SGHDT, YYEEEE. The CDR3 loop spans 15 amino acids. The CDR3, as DNA: TGTGCCAGCAGCTTTGTTCAGTTTGCGGTGGATGAGCAGTTCTTC. Protein sequence: CASSFVQFAVDEQFF. Full variable domain (outside the CDR3, taken from reference TRBV5-6 and TRBJ2-1): DAGVTQSPTHLIKTRGQQVTLRCSPKSGHDTVSWYQQALGQGPQFIFQYYEEEERQRGNFPDRFSGHQFPNYSSELNVNALLLGDSALYLCASSFVQFAVDEQFFGPGTRLTVL.

The chain combines TRBV19 with TRBJ2-3; tentative D call: TRBD1 (6 bases). Per the germline V gene, CDR1 is LNHDA and CDR2 is SQIVND (reference sequence). The CDR3 extends over 15 amino acids. Trimming shortened V by 1 base and J by 2 bases, and 10 bases separated the two germline ends. CDR3 DNA: TGTGCCAGTAGTATAGTTGGGACAACCACAGATACGCAGTATTTT. Its translation: CASSIVGTTTDTQYF. The whole variable domain, remainder taken from reference TRBV19 and TRBJ2-3, is DGGITQSPKYLFRKEGQNVTLSCEQNLNHDAMYWYRQDPGQGLRLIYYSQIVNDFQKGDIAEGYSVSREKKESFPLTVTSAQKNPTAFYLCASSIVGTTTDTQYFGPGTRLTVL.

For the CDR3, the DNA is TGTGCCAGCAGCTTGGGGGCCCTAACATACTTCCAAGAGACCCAGTACTTC. It yields the protein CASSLGALTYFQETQYF. The chain couples TRBV7-8 to TRBJ2-5; tentatively, D is TRBD1 (6 bases). V was cut by 3 bases and J by 1 base, with 18 bases left in between. The CDR3 has 17 amino acids. CDR1 is SGHVS, CDR2 FQNEAQ, per germline.

The chain recombines TRBV9 with TRBJ2-1, with no clear D. Germline V gene lookup returns CDR1 SGDLS and CDR2 YYNGEE. CDR3 size: 17 residues. Trimming pared 1 base from V and 8 bases from J, leaving 22 bases between. In DNA, the CDR3 is TGTGCCAGCAGCGTACCTCTGGTTGGGGAAATATTAGATGAGCAGTTCTTC. It specifies CASSVPLVGEILDEQFF.

The V call is TRBV28, the J call TRBJ1-4; D ambiguous. The CDR3 is made up of 17 amino acids. Trimming left V 4 bases short and J 0 bases short, with 15 bases between. Germline CDR1 and CDR2: MDHEN and SYDVKM. The CDR3 here is CASSSLGRVATNEKLFF. CDR3 bases: TGTGCCAGCAGTTCCCTCGGGAGGGTAGCAACTAATGAAAAACTGTTTTTT. The full variable domain, in which reference TRBV28 and TRBJ1-4 provide the parts outside the CDR3, is DVKVTQSSRYLVKRTGEKVFLECVQDMDHENMFWYRQDPGLGLRLIYFSYDVKMKEKGDIPEGYSVSREKKERFSLILESASTNQTSMYLCASSSLGRVATNEKLFFGSGTQLSVL.

This sequence joins TRBV5-6 and TRBJ2-7; 9 nucleotides align to TRBD1. CDR1 and CDR2 (germline): SGHDT, YYEEEE. V lost 3 bases to trimming and J lost 8 bases; unmatched junction nucleotides: 9. The CDR3 runs to 14 residues. The CDR3 protein is CASSSGTGFSKQYF. DNA for the CDR3: TGTGCCAGCAGCTCGGGGACAGGGTTTAGTAAGCAGTACTTC.

The V and J genes are TRBV5-4 and TRBJ2-7, with 9 bases that match TRBD2. V was clipped by 4 bases and J by 3 bases; unmatched bases: 8. Per germline, CDR1 SGHNT and CDR2 YYREEE (reference sequence). The CDR3 has 15 residues. Here the CDR3 reads CASSGGTSRYYEQYF. Written as DNA, the CDR3 is TGTGCCAGCAGCGGAGGGACTAGCAGGTACTACGAGCAGTACTTC.

The chain employs TRBV13 and TRBJ2-7, with 12 bases that match TRBD2. Germline lookup yields CDR1 PRHDT and CDR2 FYEKMQ (reference sequence). Losses at the gene ends were 5 bases for V and 4 bases for J; bases not matched to a gene: 6. CDR3 length: 15 residues. CDR3 region: CASSGGTSGYYEQYF. In DNA, the CDR3 is TGTGCCAGCAGCGGGGGGACTAGCGGGTATTACGAGCAGTACTTC.

The table lists this clone with a count of one. The chain couples TRBV5-4 to TRBJ1-1, with TRBD1 identical over 8 bases. V lost 2 bases and J lost 5; bases outside the gene matches: 5. The germline gives CDR1 SGHNT, CDR2 YYREEE (reference sequence). The CDR3 consists of 14 residues. CDR3 region: CASSFGQGLTEAFF. For the CDR3, the DNA is TGTGCCAGCAGCTTCGGACAGGGACTTACTGAAGCTTTCTTT. The variable domain in full, with the rest retrieved from reference TRBV5-4 and TRBJ1-1, is ETGVTQSPTHLIKTRGQQVTLRCSSQSGHNTVSWYQQALGQGPQFIFQYYREEENGRGNFPPRFSGLQFPNYSSELNVNALELDDSALYLCASSFGQGLTEAFFGQGTRLTVV.

This clone came up once. This chain joins TRBV9 and TRBJ2-1, with D unresolved. CDR1 is SGDLS, CDR2 YYNGEE, per germline. With 4 bases removed from V and 3 bases from J, the gap between germline ends came to 8 bases. The CDR3 runs 13 residues. CDR3 protein: CASSTTNYNEQFF. The CDR3 DNA sequence: TGTGCCAGCAGCACAACAAACTACAATGAGCAGTTCTTC.

Notes on this clone: The junction and the germline gene differ at one end; a read error may be behind it. The J gene is TRBJ2-3, the V gene TRBV23-1; the match to TRBD1 covers 9 bases. TRBV23-1 is assigned to the ORF class and has an uncertain function. CDR3 size: 11 residues. CDR3 protein: CASSPTGTGLF. The DNA for the CDR3 is TGCGCCAGCAGCCCTACCGGGACAGGGCTTTTT.

The gene calls are TRBV5-1 and TRBJ2-3; 9 bases align to TRBD1. Germline CDR1 and CDR2: SGHRS and YFSETQ. The CDR3 is 16 amino acids. After removal of 6 bases from V and 3 bases from J, the junction contained 11 bases not matched to a gene. CDR3 DNA: TGCGCCAGCATTTCTCACCCCGGACAGGGGACAGATACGCAGTATTTT. Its protein product is CASISHPGQGTDTQYF.

The chain employs TRBV15 and TRBJ2-5; D might be TRBD2 (5 bases). In germline, CDR1 is LNHNV, CDR2 YYDKDF (reference sequence). The CDR3 runs 15 residues. The V end was cut by 8 bases, the J end by 5 bases, with 21 bases between. CDR3 DNA: TGTGCCACCCGGCCCGCTACGCGGTTAGCGGAGACCCAGTACTTC. Its protein is CATRPATRLAETQYF.

V and J are TRBV4-3 and TRBJ2-3, with D possibly being TRBD2 (5 bases). Germline V gene sequence: CDR1 LGHNA, CDR2 YSLEER. Trimming removed 1 base from V and 3 bases from J, with 11 bases in between. The CDR3 totals 15 residues. The CDR3 sequence: CASSQVGRGTDTQYF. The CDR3, as DNA: TGCGCCAGCAGCCAAGTAGGACGCGGGACAGATACGCAGTATTTT.

The chain is built from TRBV28 and TRBJ2-1, with TRBD1 matching 9 bases. Trimming took 2 bases from V and 5 from J; bases not matched to a gene: 7. In germline, CDR1 is MDHEN, CDR2 SYDVKM. This CDR3 region has 16 residues. The CDR3 DNA sequence: TGTGCCAGCAGTTTAATCGGGACAGGGTTGGACAATGAGCAGTTCTTC. This codes for CASSLIGTGLDNEQFF.

The chain has TRBV29-1 and TRBJ2-5; TRBD2 matches 12 bases. V was clipped by 4 bases and J by 5 bases; unmatched bases: 5. This CDR3 spans 14 amino acids. Germline lookup yields CDR1 SQVTM and CDR2 ANQGSEA. CDR3 DNA sequence: TGCAGCGTTGGGACTAGCGGGACTGCGGAGACCCAGTACTTC. It encodes CSVGTSGTAETQYF.